The 10 T cell receptor beta chains reported below all come from one sample, sequenced in a study of blood T cell repertoires in COVID-19. The method was immunoSEQ multiplex PCR; TCRdb's version includes in-frame clones alone and lacks a portion of them. The sample lists about 270,000 clones, about 89% occurring once. Sequencing input: peripheral blood. The receptors shown here come from a man aged 40-49 years with active or convalescent COVID-19.

Remarks on this clone: An end of the junction does not agree with germline; a read error may underlie this. V usage is TRBV24-1 and J usage is TRBJ2-7; tentatively, D is TRBD1 (6 bases). This CDR3 spans 15 amino acids. In germline, CDR1 is KGHDR, CDR2 SFDVKD. CDR3 nucleotide sequence: TGTGCCACCAGTGACTCGGACAGAACCTCCAACGAGCAGTACTTC. This codes for CATSDSDRTSNEQYF.

The genes are TRBV12-3 or TRBV12-4 and TRBJ2-1; 7 bases match TRBD2. V lost 6 bases, J lost 10 bases, and 6 bases stayed unmatched. This CDR3 contains 12 residues. CDR3 residues: CASRRGDAEQFF. CDR3 coding DNA: TGTGCCAGCAGACGGGGGGATGCGGAGCAGTTCTTC.

J is TRBJ2-5 and V is TRBV6-1, with a weak D call TRBD1 (5 bases). Trimming stripped 2 bases from V and 3 bases from J, with 10 bases between. CDR1 and CDR2 (germline): MNHNS, SASEGT. The CDR3 runs to 14 residues. CDR3 sequence (DNA): TGTGCCAGCAGTGAAATCCAGGGTGAAGAGACCCAGTACTTC. It translates to CASSEIQGEETQYF.

The genes are TRBV29-1 and TRBJ2-5, with D perhaps matching TRBD2 (5 bases). The V end lost 4 bases, the J end lost 1 base, and 19 bases lay between the germline ends. There are 16 residues in the CDR3. CDR1 is SQVTM, CDR2 ANQGSEA, per germline. The CDR3 DNA is TGCAGCGTTGCTCCGCGAGTCGGGCGGGTCCAAGAGACCCAGTACTTC. Amino acids: CSVAPRVGRVQETQYF.

There are a few counts of this clone. The genes are TRBV20-1 and TRBJ2-3; unclear D gene. The CDR3 has 11 amino acids. From germline, CDR1 is DFQATT and CDR2 SNEGSKA (reference sequence). Deletions cut 6 bases from V and 2 bases from J, with 6 bases between. The CDR3 protein is CSATNTDTQYF. In DNA form, the CDR3 reads TGCAGTGCCACAAACACAGATACGCAGTATTTT.

This chain connects TRBV28 to TRBJ2-7; maybe TRBD1 (5 bases). The CDR3 length is 13 residues. Trimming removed 6 bases from V and 2 bases from J, with 11 bases in between. Germline lookup yields CDR1 MDHEN and CDR2 SYDVKM. CDR3 amino acids: CASSLDRPYEQYF. DNA of the CDR3: TGTGCCAGCAGCCTCGACAGACCCTACGAGCAGTACTTC.

This clone has only a few counts. The gene calls are TRBV7-6 and TRBJ1-3; D might be TRBD1 (6 bases). This CDR3 comprises 16 residues. From germline, CDR1 is SGHVS and CDR2 FNYEAQ. With 4 bases removed from V and 0 bases from J, the gap between germline ends came to 13 bases. This CDR3 is CASSWGGASSGNTIYF. CDR3 nucleotides: TGTGCCAGCAGCTGGGGGGGGGCGAGCTCTGGAAACACCATATATTTT.

J is TRBJ2-1 and V is TRBV19, with TRBD1 matching 9 bases. Germline assignment: CDR1 LNHDA and CDR2 SQIVND (reference sequence). Unmatched junction bases numbered 10, after V lost 5 bases and J lost 5 bases. The CDR3 is 16 residues long. DNA of the CDR3: TGTGCCAGTAGTGTGGCCGGGACAGGGCTAGACAATGAGCAGTTCTTC. Its protein is CASSVAGTGLDNEQFF.

Only one count was recorded for this clone. The chain uses TRBV19 and TRBJ2-5, with D maybe TRBD2 (7 bases). V lost 6 bases, J lost 4 bases, and 12 bases lay in between. Germline lookup yields CDR1 LNHDA and CDR2 SQIVND (reference sequence). CDR3 length: 13 amino acids. The DNA for the CDR3 is TGTGCCAGTAGCGCGGCGGGGGCAGAGACCCAGTACTTC. Residues: CASSAAGAETQYF.

The CDR3 loop reads CASSSEWQGVLEQYF. Here the CDR3 DNA reads TGTGCCAGCAGCTCCGAGTGGCAGGGGGTGTTGGAGCAGTACTTC. This rearrangement joins TRBV7-9 to TRBJ2-7, with 7 bases matching TRBD1. Losses at the gene ends were 4 bases for V and 7 bases for J; bases not matched to a gene: 13. Germline CDR1 reads SEHNR; CDR2 reads FQNEAQ (reference sequence). This CDR3 has 15 amino acids.